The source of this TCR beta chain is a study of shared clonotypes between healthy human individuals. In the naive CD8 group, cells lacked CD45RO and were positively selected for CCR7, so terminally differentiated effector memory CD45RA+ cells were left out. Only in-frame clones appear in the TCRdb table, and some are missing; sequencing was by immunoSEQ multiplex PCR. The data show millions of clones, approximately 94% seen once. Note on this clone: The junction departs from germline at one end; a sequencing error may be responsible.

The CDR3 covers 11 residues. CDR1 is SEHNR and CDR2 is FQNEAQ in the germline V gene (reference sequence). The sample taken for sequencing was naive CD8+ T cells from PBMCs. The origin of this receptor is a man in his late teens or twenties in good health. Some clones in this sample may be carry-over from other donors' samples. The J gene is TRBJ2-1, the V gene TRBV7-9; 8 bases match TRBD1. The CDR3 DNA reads TGTGCCAGCAGCTTAGGACAGGGGTCGATCTTC. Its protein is CASSLGQGSIF.